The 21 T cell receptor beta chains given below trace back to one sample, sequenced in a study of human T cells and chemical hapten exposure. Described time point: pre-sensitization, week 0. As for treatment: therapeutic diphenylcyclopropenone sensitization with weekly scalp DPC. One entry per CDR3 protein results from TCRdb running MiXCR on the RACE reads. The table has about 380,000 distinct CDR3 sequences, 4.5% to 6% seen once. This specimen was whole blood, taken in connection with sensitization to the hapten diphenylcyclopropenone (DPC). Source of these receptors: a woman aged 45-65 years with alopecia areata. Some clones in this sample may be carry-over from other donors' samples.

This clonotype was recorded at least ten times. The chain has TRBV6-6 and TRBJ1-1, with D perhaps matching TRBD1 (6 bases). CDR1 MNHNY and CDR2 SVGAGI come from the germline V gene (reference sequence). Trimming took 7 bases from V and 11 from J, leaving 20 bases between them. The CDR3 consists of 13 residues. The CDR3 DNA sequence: TGTGCCAGCACGATAGGAAGAGGGACAACGGCTTTCTTT. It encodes CASTIGRGTTAFF.

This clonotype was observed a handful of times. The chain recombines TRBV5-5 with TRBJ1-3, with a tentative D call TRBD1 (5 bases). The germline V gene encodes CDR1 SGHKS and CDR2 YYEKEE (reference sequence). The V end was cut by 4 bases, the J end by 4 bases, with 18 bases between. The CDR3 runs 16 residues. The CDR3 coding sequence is TGTGCCAGCAGCCTGAGCAGGGATCCAACAGGAAACACCATATATTTT. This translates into CASSLSRDPTGNTIYF. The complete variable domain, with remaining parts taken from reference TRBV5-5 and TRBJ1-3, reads DAGVTQSPTHLIKTRGQQVTLRCSPISGHKSVSWYQQVLGQGPQFIFQYYEKEERGRGNFPDRFSARQFPNYSSELNVNALLLGDSALYLCASSLSRDPTGNTIYFGEGSWLTVV.

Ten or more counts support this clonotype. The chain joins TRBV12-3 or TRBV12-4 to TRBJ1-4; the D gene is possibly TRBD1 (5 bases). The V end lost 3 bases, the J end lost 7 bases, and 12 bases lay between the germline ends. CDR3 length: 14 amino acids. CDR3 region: CASSFREFSEKLFF. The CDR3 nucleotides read TGTGCCAGCAGTTTCAGGGAGTTCAGTGAAAAACTGTTTTTT.

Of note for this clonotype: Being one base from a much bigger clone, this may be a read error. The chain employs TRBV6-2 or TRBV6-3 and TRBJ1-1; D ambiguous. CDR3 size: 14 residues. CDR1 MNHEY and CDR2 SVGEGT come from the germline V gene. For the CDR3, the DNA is TGTGCCACCAGTCTACCGGGAGGATGGACTGAAGCTTTCTTT. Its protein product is CATSLPGGWTEAFF.

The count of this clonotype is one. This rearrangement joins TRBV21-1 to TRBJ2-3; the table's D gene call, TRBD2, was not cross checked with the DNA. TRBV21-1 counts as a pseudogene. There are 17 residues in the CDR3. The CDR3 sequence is CASSRGGAGERTDTQYF. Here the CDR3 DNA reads TGTGCCAGCAGCAGAGGGGGAGCGGGAGAGCGCACAGATACGCAGTATTTT.

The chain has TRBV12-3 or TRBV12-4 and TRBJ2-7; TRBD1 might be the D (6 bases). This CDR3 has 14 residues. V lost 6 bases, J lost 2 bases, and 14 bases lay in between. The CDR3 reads CASRRTRGPYEQYF. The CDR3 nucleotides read TGTGCCAGCAGGAGAACCAGGGGCCCCTACGAGCAGTACTTC.

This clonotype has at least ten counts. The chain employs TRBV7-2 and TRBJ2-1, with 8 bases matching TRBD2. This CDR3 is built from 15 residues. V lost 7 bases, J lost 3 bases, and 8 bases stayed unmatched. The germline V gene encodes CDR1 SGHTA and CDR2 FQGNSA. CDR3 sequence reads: CASTQRGGRYNEQFF. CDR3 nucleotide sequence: TGTGCCAGCACCCAACGCGGGGGGCGCTACAATGAGCAGTTCTTC.

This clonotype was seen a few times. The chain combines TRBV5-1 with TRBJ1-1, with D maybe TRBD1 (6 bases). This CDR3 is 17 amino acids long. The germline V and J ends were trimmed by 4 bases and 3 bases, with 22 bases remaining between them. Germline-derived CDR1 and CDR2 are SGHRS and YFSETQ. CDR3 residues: CASSPASGGRADTEAFF. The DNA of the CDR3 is TGCGCCAGCAGCCCAGCGAGCGGGGGGCGAGCGGACACTGAAGCTTTCTTT.

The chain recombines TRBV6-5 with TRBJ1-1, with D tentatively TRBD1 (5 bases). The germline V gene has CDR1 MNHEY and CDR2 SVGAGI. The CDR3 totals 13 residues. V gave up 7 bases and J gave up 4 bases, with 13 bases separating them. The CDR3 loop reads CASNHGGGTEAFF. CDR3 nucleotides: TGTGCCAGCAATCACGGGGGGGGCACTGAAGCTTTCTTT.

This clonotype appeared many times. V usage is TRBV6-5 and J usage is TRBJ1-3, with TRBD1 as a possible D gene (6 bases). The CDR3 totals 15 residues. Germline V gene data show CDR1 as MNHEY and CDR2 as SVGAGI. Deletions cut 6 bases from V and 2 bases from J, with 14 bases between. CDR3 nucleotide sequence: TGTGCCAGCAGGGAAGGACAGCGAGCTGGAAACACCATATATTTT. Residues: CASREGQRAGNTIYF.

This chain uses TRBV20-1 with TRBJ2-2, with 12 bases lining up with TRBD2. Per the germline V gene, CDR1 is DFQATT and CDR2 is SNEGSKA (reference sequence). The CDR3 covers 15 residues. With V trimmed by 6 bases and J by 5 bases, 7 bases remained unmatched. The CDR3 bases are TGCAGTGCAGGCCTAGCGGGGGGGCGAACCGGGGAGCTGTTTTTT. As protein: CSAGLAGGRTGELFF.

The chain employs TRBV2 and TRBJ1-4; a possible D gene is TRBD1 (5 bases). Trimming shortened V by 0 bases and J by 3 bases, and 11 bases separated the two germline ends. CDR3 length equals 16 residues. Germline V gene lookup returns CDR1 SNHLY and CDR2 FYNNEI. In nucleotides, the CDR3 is TGTGCCAGCAGTGAAGCGCTCGGGGGAGCTAATGAAAAACTGTTTTTT. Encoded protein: CASSEALGGANEKLFF. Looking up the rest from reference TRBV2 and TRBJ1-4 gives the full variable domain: EPEVTQTPSHQVTQMGQEVILRCVPISNHLYFYWYRQILGQKVEFLVSFYNNEISEKSEIFDDQFSVERPDGSNFTLKIRSTKLEDSAMYFCASSEALGGANEKLFFGSGTQLSVL.

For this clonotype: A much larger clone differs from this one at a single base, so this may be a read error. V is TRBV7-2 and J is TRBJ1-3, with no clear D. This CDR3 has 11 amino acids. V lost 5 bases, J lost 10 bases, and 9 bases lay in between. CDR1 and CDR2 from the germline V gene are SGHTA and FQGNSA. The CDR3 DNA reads TGTGCCAGCAGCCAATTTTGGACCATATATTTT. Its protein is CASSQFWTIYF.

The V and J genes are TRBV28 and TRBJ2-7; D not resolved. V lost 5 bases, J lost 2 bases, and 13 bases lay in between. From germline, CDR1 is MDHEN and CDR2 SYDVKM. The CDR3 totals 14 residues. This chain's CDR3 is CASSPFENPYEQYF. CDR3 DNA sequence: TGTGCCAGCAGTCCCTTTGAGAACCCCTACGAGCAGTACTTC. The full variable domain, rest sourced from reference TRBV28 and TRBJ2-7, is DVKVTQSSRYLVKRTGEKVFLECVQDMDHENMFWYRQDPGLGLRLIYFSYDVKMKEKGDIPEGYSVSREKKERFSLILESASTNQTSMYLCASSPFENPYEQYFGPGTRLTVT.

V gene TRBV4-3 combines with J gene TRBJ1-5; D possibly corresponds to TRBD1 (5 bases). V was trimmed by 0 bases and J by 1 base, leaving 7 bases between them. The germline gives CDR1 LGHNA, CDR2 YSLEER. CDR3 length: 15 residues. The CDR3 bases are TGCGCCAGCAGCCAAGAAGGGGCAAGCAATCAGCCCCAGCATTTT. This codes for CASSQEGASNQPQHF.

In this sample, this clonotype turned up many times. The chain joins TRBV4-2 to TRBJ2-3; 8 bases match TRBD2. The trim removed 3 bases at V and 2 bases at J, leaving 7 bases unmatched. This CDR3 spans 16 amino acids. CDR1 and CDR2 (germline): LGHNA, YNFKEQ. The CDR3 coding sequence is TGTGCCAGCAGCCAGGAGCGGGGGCGGTCCACAGATACGCAGTATTTT. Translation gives CASSQERGRSTDTQYF.

The chain's CDR3 is CASSPGPLNEKLFF. The CDR3 nucleotides are TGCGCCAGCAGCCCGGGCCCCCTTAATGAAAAACTGTTTTTT. V is TRBV5-1 and J is TRBJ1-4; D is uncertain. This CDR3 spans 14 amino acids. Germline CDR1 and CDR2: SGHRS and YFSETQ. V was clipped by 4 bases and J by 4 bases, with 11 bases between them.

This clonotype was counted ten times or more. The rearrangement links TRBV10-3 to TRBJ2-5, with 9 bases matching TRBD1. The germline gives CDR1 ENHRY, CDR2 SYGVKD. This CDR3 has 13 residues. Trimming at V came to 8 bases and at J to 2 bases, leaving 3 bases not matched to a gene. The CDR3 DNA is TGTGCCATCCAGGGGACAGGGCAAGAGACCCAGTACTTC. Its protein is CAIQGTGQETQYF.

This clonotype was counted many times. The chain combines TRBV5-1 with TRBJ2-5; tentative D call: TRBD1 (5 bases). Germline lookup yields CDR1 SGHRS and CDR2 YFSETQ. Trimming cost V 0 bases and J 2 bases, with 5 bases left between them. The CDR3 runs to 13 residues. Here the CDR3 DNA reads TGCGCCAGCAGCTTGGAGGGGCAAGAGACCCAGTACTTC. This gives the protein CASSLEGQETQYF.

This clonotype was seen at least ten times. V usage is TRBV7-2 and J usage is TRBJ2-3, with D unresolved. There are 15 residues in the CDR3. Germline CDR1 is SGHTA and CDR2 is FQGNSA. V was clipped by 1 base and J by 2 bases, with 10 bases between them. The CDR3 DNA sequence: TGTGCCAGCAGCTTAGGATGGCAGGTCACAGATACGCAGTATTTT. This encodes CASSLGWQVTDTQYF.

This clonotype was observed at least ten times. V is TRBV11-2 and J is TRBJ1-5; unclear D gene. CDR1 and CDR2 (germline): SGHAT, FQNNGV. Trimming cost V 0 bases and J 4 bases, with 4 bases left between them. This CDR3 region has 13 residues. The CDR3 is CASSLDRNQPQHF. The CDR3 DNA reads TGTGCCAGCAGCTTAGATCGAAATCAGCCCCAGCATTTT.